This T cell receptor beta chain appears in the sequencing data of a study of CD8 T cells in Susac syndrome. Germline loops: CDR1 SGHTA, CDR2 FQGNSA. The ends were cut back, 5 bases at V and 8 bases at J, with 13 bases in the middle. The CDR3 has 12 amino acids. The authors reverse transcribed roughly 0.5 to 1 ug RNA with random hexamers. In TCRdb, the immunoSEQ multiplex PCR reads were re-called with MiXCR into one record per CDR3 protein. Of a few hundred thousand distinct CDR3 sequences listed, just under 95% are singletons. The sample consisted of CD4+ T cells from PBMCs. The J gene is TRBJ2-7, the V gene TRBV7-2, with D unresolved. This TCR came from a human donor with multiple sclerosis. DNA for the CDR3: TGTGCCAGCAGCCGAGACAATACTCAGCAGTACTTC. It translates to CASSRDNTQQYF.